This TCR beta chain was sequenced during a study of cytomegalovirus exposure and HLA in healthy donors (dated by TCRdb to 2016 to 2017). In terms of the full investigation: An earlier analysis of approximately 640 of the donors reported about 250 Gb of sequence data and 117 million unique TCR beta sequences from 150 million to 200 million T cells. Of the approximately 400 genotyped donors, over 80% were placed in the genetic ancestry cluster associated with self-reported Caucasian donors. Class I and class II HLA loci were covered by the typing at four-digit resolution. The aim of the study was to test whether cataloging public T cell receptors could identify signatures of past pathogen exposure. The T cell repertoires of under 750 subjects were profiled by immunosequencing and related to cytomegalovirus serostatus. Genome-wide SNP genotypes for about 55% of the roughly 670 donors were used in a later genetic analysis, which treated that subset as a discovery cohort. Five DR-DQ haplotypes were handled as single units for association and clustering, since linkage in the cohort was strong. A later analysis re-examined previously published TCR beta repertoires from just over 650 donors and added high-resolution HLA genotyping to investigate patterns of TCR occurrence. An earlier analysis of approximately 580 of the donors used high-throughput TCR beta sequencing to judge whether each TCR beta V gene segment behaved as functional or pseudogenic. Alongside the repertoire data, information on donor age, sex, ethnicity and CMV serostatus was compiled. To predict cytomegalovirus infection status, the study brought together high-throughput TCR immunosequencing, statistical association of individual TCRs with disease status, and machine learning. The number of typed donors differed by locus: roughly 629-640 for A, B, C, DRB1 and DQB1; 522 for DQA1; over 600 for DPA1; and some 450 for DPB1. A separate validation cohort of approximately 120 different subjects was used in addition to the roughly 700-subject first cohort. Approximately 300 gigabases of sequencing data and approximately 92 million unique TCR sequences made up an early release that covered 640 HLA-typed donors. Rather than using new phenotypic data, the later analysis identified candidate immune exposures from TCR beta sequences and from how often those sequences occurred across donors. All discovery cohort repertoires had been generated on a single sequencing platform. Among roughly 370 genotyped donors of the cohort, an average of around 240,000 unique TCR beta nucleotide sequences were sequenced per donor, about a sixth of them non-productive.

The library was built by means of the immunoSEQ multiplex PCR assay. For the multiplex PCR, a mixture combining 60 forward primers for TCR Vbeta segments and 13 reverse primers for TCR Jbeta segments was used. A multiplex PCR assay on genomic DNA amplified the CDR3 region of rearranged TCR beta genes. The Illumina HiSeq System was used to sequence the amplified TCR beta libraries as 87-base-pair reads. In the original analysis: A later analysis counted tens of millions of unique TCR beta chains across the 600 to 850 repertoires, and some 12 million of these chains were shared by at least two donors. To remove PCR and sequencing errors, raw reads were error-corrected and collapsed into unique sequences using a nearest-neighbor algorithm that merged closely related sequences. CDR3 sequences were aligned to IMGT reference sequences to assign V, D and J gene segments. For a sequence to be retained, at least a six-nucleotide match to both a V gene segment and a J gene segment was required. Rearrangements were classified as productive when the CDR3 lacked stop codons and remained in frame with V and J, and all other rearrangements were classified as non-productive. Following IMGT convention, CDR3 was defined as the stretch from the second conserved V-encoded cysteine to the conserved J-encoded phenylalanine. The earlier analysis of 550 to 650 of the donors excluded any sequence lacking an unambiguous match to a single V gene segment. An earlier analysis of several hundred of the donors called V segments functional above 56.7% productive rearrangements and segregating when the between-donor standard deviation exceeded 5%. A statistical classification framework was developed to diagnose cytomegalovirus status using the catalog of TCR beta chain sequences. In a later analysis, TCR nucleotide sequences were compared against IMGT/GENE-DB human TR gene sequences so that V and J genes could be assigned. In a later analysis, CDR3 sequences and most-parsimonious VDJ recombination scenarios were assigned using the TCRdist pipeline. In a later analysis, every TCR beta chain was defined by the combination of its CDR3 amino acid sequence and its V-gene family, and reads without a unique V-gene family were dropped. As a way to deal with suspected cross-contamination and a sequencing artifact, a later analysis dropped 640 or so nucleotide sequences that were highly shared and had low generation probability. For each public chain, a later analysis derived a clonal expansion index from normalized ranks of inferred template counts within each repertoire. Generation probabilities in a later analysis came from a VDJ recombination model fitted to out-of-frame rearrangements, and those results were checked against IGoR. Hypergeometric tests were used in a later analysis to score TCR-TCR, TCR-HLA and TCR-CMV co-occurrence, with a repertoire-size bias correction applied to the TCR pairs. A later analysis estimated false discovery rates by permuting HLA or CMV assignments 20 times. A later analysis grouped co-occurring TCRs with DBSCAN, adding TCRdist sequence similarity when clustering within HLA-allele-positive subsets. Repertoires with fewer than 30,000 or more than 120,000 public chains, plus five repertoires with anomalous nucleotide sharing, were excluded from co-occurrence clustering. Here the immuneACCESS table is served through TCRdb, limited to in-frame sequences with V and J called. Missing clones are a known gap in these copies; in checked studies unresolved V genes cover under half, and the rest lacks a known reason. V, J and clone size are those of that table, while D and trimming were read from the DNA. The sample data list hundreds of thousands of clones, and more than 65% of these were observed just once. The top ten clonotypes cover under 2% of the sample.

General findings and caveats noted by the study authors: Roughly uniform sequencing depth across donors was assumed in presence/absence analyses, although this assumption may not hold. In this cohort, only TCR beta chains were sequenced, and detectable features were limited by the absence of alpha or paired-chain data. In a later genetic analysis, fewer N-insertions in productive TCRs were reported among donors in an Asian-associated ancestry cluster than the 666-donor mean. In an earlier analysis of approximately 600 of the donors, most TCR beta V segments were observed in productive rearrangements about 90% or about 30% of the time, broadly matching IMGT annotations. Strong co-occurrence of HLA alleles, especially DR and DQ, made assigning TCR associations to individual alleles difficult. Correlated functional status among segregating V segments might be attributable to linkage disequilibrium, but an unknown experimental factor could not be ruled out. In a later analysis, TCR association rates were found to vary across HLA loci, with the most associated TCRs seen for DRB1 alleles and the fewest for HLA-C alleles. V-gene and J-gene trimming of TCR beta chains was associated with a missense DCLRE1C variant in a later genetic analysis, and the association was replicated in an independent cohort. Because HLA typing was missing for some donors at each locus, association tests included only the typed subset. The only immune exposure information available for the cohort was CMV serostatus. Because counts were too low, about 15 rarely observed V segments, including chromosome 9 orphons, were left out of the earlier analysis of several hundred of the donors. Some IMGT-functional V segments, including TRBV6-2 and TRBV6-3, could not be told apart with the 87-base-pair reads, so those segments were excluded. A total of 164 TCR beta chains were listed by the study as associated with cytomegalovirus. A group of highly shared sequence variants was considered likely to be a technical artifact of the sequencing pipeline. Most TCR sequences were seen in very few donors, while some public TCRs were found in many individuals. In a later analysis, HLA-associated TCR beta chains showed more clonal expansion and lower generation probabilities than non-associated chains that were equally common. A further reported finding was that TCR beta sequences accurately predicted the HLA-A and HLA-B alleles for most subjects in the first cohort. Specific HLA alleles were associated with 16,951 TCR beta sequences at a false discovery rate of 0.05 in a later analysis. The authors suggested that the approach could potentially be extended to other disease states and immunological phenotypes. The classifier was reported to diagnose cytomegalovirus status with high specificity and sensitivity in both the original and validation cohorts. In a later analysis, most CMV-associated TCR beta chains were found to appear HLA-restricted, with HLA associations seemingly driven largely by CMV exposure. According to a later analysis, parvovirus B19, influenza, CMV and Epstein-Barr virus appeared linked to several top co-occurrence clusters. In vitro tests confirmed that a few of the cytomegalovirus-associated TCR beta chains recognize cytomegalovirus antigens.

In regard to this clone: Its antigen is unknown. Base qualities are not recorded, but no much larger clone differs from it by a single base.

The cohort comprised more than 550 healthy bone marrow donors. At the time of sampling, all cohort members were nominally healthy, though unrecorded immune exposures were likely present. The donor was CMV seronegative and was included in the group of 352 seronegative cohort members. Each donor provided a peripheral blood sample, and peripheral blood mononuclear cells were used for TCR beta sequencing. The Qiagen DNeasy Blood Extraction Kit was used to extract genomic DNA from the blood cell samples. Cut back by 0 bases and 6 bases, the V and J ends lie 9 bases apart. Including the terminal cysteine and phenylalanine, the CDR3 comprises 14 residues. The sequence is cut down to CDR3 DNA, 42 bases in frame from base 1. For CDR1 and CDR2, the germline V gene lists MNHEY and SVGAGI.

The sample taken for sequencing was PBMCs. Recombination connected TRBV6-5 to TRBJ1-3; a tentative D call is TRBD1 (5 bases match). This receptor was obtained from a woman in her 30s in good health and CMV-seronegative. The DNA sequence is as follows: TGTGCCAGCAGTTACTCGGTACAGGAAAACACCATATATTTT. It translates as CASSYSVQENTIYF.